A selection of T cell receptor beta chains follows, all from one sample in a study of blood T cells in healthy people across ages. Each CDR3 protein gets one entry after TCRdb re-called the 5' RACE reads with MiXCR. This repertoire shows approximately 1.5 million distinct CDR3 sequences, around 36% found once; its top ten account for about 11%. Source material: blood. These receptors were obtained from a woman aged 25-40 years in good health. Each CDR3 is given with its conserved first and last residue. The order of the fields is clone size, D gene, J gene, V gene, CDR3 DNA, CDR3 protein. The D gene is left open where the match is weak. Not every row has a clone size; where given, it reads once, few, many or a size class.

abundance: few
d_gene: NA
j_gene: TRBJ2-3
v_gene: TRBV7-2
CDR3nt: TGTGCCAGCAGCCCCGCGCTGATGAGGGTTTCAGATACGCAGTATTTT
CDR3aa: CASSPALMRVSDTQYF

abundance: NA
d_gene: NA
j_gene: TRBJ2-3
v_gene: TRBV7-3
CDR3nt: TGTGCCAGCAGCTCTGGGGATTTCAGCACAGATACGCAGTATTTT
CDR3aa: CASSSGDFSTDTQYF

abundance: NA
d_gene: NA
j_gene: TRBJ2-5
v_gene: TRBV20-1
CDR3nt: TGCAGTGCTAGAGTCCTCCGGGTCAGCTTTCAAGAGACCCAGTACTTC
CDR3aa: CSARVLRVSFQETQYF

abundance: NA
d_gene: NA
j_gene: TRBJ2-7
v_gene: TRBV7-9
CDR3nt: TGTGCCAGCAGCCCTCGACTAGTTCCCGAGCAGTACTTC
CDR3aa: CASSPRLVPEQYF

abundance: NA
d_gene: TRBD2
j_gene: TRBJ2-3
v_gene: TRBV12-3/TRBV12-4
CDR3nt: TGTGCCAGCAGTTGGGCTAGCGGGAGTGCAGATACGCAGTATTTT
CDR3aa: CASSWASGSADTQYF

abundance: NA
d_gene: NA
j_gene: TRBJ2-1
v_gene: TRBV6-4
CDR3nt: TGTGCCACGCCCCGTCTAGTTTTTGAGCAGTTCTTC
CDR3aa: CATPRLVFEQFF

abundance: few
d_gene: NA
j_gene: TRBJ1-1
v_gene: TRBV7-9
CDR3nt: TGTGCCAGCAGCTTAGATTCCACCAGTGAAGCTTTCTTT
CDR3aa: CASSLDSTSEAFF

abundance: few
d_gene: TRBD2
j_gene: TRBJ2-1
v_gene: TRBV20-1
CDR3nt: TGCAGTGCGAGTTTAGCGGGGGGGCCTTTTAATGAGCAGTTCTTC
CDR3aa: CSASLAGGPFNEQFF

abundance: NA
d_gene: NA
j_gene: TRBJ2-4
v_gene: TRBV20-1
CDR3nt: TGCAGTGCTGCCATAGGGGCTCGGGCCAAAAACATTCAGTACTTC
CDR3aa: CSAAIGARAKNIQYF

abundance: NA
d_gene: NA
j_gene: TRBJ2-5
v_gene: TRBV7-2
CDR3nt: TGTGCCAGCAGCTTCGTGAATGGGCAGGAAGAGACCCAGTACTTC
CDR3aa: CASSFVNGQEETQYF

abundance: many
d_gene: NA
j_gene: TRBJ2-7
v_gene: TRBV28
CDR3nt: TGTGCCAGCAGTTTATCGGGACGCGAGCAGTACTTC
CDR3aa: CASSLSGREQYF

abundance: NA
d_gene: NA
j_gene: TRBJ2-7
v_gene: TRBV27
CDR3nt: TGTGCCAGCAGTTCTCACGCTCGGGGTTTTCGCGAGCAGTACTTC
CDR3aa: CASSSHARGFREQYF

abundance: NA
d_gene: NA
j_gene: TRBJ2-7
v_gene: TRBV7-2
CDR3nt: TGTGCCAGCAGCTTAGGTTTATTAGCGTCGCTTTACGAGCAGTACTTC
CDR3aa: CASSLGLLASLYEQYF

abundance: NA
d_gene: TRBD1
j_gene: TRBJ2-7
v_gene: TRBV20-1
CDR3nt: TGCAGTGCCGCAAGTAGGGGGCGGATCCCCTACGAGCAGTACTTC
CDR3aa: CSAASRGRIPYEQYF

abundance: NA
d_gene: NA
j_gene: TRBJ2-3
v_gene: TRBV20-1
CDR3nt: TGCAGTGCTAGAGATTCTCAGCGGAGCACAGATACGCAGTATTTT
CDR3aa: CSARDSQRSTDTQYF

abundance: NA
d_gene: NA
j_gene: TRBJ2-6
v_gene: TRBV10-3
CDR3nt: TGTGCCATCAGGTCATGGTCCGGGGACTCTGGGGCCAACGTCCTGACTTTC
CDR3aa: CAIRSWSGDSGANVLTF

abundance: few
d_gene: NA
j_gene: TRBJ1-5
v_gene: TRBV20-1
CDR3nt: TGCAGTGCTAGTTACGAAGGGAGGGGCAATCAGCCCCAGCATTTT
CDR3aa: CSASYEGRGNQPQHF

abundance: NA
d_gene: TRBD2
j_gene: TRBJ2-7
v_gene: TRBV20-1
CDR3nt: TGCAGTGCTAGAGGGAGCAAGCGGGGGGCCTACGAGCAGTACTTC
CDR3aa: CSARGSKRGAYEQYF

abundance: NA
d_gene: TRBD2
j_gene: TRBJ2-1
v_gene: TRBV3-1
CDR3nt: TGTGCCAGCAGCCTCAGCGGGGGGGCCTATGAGCAGTTCTTC
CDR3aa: CASSLSGGAYEQFF

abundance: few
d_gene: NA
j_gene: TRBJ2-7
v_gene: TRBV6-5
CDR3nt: TGTGCCAGCAGTACGCCACTACTCAGGGCTCCTTACGAGCAGTACTTC
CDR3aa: CASSTPLLRAPYEQYF

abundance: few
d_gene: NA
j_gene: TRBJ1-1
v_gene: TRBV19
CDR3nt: TGTGCCAGCAAAAAGGGTCCCGCTGGGACTGAAGCTTTCTTT
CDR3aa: CASKKGPAGTEAFF